The entry below gives a single T cell receptor (beta chain) sequence along with its context. The clone's antigen remains unknown. No much larger clone is present one base from it, and per-base qualities are unavailable. The roughly 42 donors, aged about 6 to 100 years, were systemically healthy Caucasian individuals from Russia. Around 9.8 milliliters of peripheral blood were collected from each donor into EDTA-treated Vacutainer tubes. Ficoll-Paque density-gradient centrifugation was used to isolate PBMCs, with at least 6.5 million per sample. Trizol reagent was used to extract total RNA from the PBMCs, yielding at least 6 micrograms per sample. Naive CD45RAhigh/CD27high T cell percentages were measured by flow cytometry on a PBMC aliquot from every donor. The CDR3 measures 15 amino acids from cysteine to phenylalanine. Only the CDR3 DNA stays, 45 bases, in frame from base 1. Between the V and J ends, shortened by 6 bases and 6 bases respectively, the junction contains 20 bases. Looking up the germline V gene yields CDR1 MDHEN and CDR2 SYDVKM.

The sample is drawn from a study of blood T cells in healthy people across ages (dated by TCRdb to about 2015). Describing the broader study: In model experiments, template switching captured about one uniquely barcoded TCR beta cDNA molecule for every two T cells. Using deep sequencing normalized with unique cDNA molecular identifiers, the study measured how TCR beta repertoire diversity changes with age. Four age groups were formed from the donors: young (average about 15 years), middle-aged (less than 40), aged (62) and long-lived (less than 85). To avoid experimental bias, donors of different ages were distributed randomly across sequencing lanes. The study analyzed two additional independent replicas of 1 million unique cDNA reads from the same blood draw for two donors, one aged 18 to 30 and one aged 80 or older. The full study reports these points: The long-lived group showed more naive CD4+ T cells, fewer expanded clones and increased TCR diversity than the aged group, suggesting age selection. Estimates of total diversity from one million sequenced T cells were regarded as lower bounds and underestimates. Because profiling used bulk unsorted PBMCs, naive and antigen-experienced compartments could not be compared conclusively. Donor CMV infection status was unknown, potentially confounding age-related changes in expanded clonotypes. Observed TCR beta diversity per million T cells fell roughly linearly with age, and a significant reduction was already apparent by age approximately 41. Observed TCR beta diversity correlated strongly with the percentage of naive T cells measured by flow cytometry.

Library preparation employed 5' RACE. Sequencing took place on an Illumina HiSeq 2500. A second PCR of roughly 7 to 11 cycles was run with a J-beta primer mix and a sample-barcoded 5' primer. A template-switch 5' adaptor carrying 12 random nucleotides introduced a unique molecular identifier onto each TCR beta cDNA molecule. Each sample yielded at least 2.5 million CDR3-containing paired-end reads. First-strand cDNA was synthesized from all RNA with the Mint cDNA synthesis kit, primed by a TRBC-specific oligonucleotide. All cDNA was treated with uracil-DNA glycosylase and then went through a first 18-cycle PCR with the universal primers M1SS and BC2_uni_R. In the source study's methods: Each sample was normalized by randomly selecting 1 million high-quality reads, each carrying a distinct molecular identifier. Reads with shared molecular identifiers were discarded instead of being binned into consensus sequences. MiTCR, run with a Q25 quality threshold and the strictest error-elimination algorithm, handled CDR3 identification, clonotype clustering and error correction. A nonparametric unseen species model using Euler transformation provided a lower-bound estimate of total TCR beta diversity. TCRdb reran the public reads through fastp at Q25 and MiXCR, keeping productive beta chains. Every CDR3 protein is listed once, alongside the most common genes and DNA of its rows. V and J calls and clone size were set by TCRdb, not the authors. In this sample the table shows 1,100,000 or so distinct CDR3 sequences, less than 50% of which occur a single time. About 20% of the sample is held by the ten biggest clonotypes.

This TCR derives from a woman aged 55-70 years in good health. Specimen: blood. The chain employs TRBV28 and TRBJ1-2; possibly the D gene is TRBD1, per 5 matching bases. The CDR3 loop reads CASSSIGTGENGYTF. DNA sequence: TGTGCCAGCAGCAGCATCGGGACCGGCGAGAATGGCTACACCTTC.